The rows below give T cell receptor beta chains drawn from one sample of a study of T cell responses to AZD1222 COVID-19 vaccine. TCRdb keeps only in-frame clones here, not all; method: immunoSEQ multiplex PCR. This table holds approximately 120,000 clones, approximately 91% found once. The specimen comprised peripheral blood, sampled on day 0 of AZD1222 vaccination. The receptors derive from an adult in good health. The CDR3 runs from the conserved cysteine through the conserved F or W. The order of the fields is V gene, clone size, D gene, J gene, CDR3 DNA, CDR3 protein. A D gene is named only where the DNA matches it firmly. Clone size is shown for a subset of rows, as once, few, many or a class of expanded clone.

v_call: TRBV24-1
clone_size: -
d_call: -
j_call: TRBJ2-1
cdr3_nt: TGTGCCACCAGTGATTTCGCCCTTGGGGAGAGAGGCAATGAGCAGTTCTTC
cdr3_aa: CATSDFALGERGNEQFF

v_call: TRBV28
clone_size: -
d_call: -
j_call: TRBJ1-6
cdr3_nt: TGTGCCAGCAGAACACCGACACCCCTCCATTCACCCCTCCACTTT
cdr3_aa: CASRTPTPLHSPLHF

v_call: TRBV3-1/TRBV3-2
clone_size: -
d_call: -
j_call: TRBJ1-1
cdr3_nt: TGTGCCAGCAGCCAAGAATTCGGACGCGCTTTCTTT
cdr3_aa: CASSQEFGRAFF

v_call: TRBV5-6
clone_size: -
d_call: TRBD1
j_call: TRBJ1-3
cdr3_nt: TGTGCCAGCAGCTTAAAAACCGGGACAGGGACTGGAAACACCATATATTTT
cdr3_aa: CASSLKTGTGTGNTIYF

v_call: TRBV3-1/TRBV3-2
clone_size: -
d_call: -
j_call: TRBJ1-1
cdr3_nt: TGTGCCAGCAGCCAAGATCTGTCAGGGATCACTGAAGCTTTCTTT
cdr3_aa: CASSQDLSGITEAFF

v_call: TRBV5-1
clone_size: -
d_call: TRBD2
j_call: TRBJ2-3
cdr3_nt: TGCGCCAGCAGCTTGGGCCTAGCGGGGGGAACCCTCAGCACAGATACGCAGTATTTT
cdr3_aa: CASSLGLAGGTLSTDTQYF

v_call: TRBV29-1
clone_size: -
d_call: -
j_call: TRBJ1-1
cdr3_nt: TGCAGCGTTGATTGGGGCACTGAAGCTTTCTTT
cdr3_aa: CSVDWGTEAFF

v_call: TRBV5-4
clone_size: once
d_call: TRBD2
j_call: TRBJ2-1
cdr3_nt: TGTGCCAGCAGCTTGGCGGCGGGACTAGCGGGAGCCAATGAGCAGTTCTTC
cdr3_aa: CASSLAAGLAGANEQFF

v_call: TRBV6-5
clone_size: -
d_call: -
j_call: TRBJ1-1
cdr3_nt: TGTGCCAGCGCCGGGTTCCAAAATGCTTTCTTT
cdr3_aa: CASAGFQNAFF

v_call: TRBV18
clone_size: once
d_call: TRBD1
j_call: TRBJ1-2
cdr3_nt: TGTGCCAGCTCACCCAAGGGGGCGGAGGGCTACACCTTC
cdr3_aa: CASSPKGAEGYTF

v_call: TRBV2
clone_size: -
d_call: TRBD1
j_call: TRBJ1-2
cdr3_nt: TGTGCCAGCGAGGGACAGGGGAATGGCTACACCTTC
cdr3_aa: CASEGQGNGYTF

v_call: TRBV28
clone_size: -
d_call: -
j_call: TRBJ2-7
cdr3_nt: TGTGCCAGCAGCTCTGGGGGCAGGCCGAGCTCCTACGAGCAGTACTTC
cdr3_aa: CASSSGGRPSSYEQYF

v_call: TRBV2
clone_size: many
d_call: -
j_call: TRBJ2-7
cdr3_nt: TGTGCCAGCAGTGAATATGTCGAACAGGGCCGATGGGAGCAGTACTTC
cdr3_aa: CASSEYVEQGRWEQYF

v_call: TRBV11-3
clone_size: -
d_call: -
j_call: TRBJ2-7
cdr3_nt: TGTGCCAGCAGCTTAGACCCAGGGGGGGCCGAGCAGTACTTC
cdr3_aa: CASSLDPGGAEQYF

v_call: TRBV9
clone_size: -
d_call: TRBD1
j_call: TRBJ1-2
cdr3_nt: TGTGCCAGCCAATCTAGGGGGCAGTATGGCTACACCTTC
cdr3_aa: CASQSRGQYGYTF

v_call: TRBV10-3
clone_size: -
d_call: -
j_call: TRBJ1-1
cdr3_nt: TGTGCCATCAGTCCATCAGGGGAGAGTGGCACTGAAGCTTTCTTT
cdr3_aa: CAISPSGESGTEAFF

v_call: TRBV18
clone_size: -
d_call: TRBD1
j_call: TRBJ1-3
cdr3_nt: TGTGCCAGCTCACCGGGACAGACAAGGGCTGGAAACACCATATATTTT
cdr3_aa: CASSPGQTRAGNTIYF

v_call: TRBV4-1
clone_size: once
d_call: -
j_call: TRBJ2-4
cdr3_nt: TGCGCCAGCAGCCCTTTACTGGCCAAAAACATTCAGTACTTC
cdr3_aa: CASSPLLAKNIQYF

v_call: TRBV19
clone_size: -
d_call: TRBD1
j_call: TRBJ1-2
cdr3_nt: TGTGCCAGTACCGTGGGATCAGGGGGCGGCCGGTATGGCTACACCTTC
cdr3_aa: CASTVGSGGGRYGYTF

v_call: TRBV7-9
clone_size: -
d_call: TRBD2
j_call: TRBJ2-7
cdr3_nt: TGTGCCAGCAGCCCCTGGGGAGGGCTCTCCTACGAGCAGTACTTC
cdr3_aa: CASSPWGGLSYEQYF

v_call: TRBV7-3
clone_size: -
d_call: -
j_call: TRBJ1-1
cdr3_nt: TGTGCCAGCAGCCTCGGTGGACCTGAAGCTTTCTTT
cdr3_aa: CASSLGGPEAFF

v_call: TRBV6-2/TRBV6-3
clone_size: -
d_call: TRBD2
j_call: TRBJ2-3
cdr3_nt: TGTGCCAGCAGTTACTCCGTACTAGCGGGGCCCGCGGATACGCAGTATTTT
cdr3_aa: CASSYSVLAGPADTQYF

v_call: TRBV28
clone_size: -
d_call: -
j_call: TRBJ1-2
cdr3_nt: TGTGCCAGCAGTTTTCAGGGGCGCACGGGGAACTATGGCTACACCTTC
cdr3_aa: CASSFQGRTGNYGYTF

v_call: TRBV11-3
clone_size: -
d_call: -
j_call: TRBJ1-2
cdr3_nt: TGTGCCAGCAGCGAAGGTTCCGGCGGCGGCTACACCTTC
cdr3_aa: CASSEGSGGGYTF

v_call: TRBV5-4
clone_size: -
d_call: -
j_call: TRBJ2-1
cdr3_nt: TGTGCCAGCAGCTTGGCCGGCAGGGGCTCCTACAATGAGCAGTTCTTC
cdr3_aa: CASSLAGRGSYNEQFF

v_call: TRBV5-6
clone_size: -
d_call: -
j_call: TRBJ2-2
cdr3_nt: TGTGCCAGCAGCCCACGCAGGGTCCGAGGGACCGGGGAGCTGTTTTTT
cdr3_aa: CASSPRRVRGTGELFF

v_call: TRBV11-2
clone_size: -
d_call: -
j_call: TRBJ2-3
cdr3_nt: TGTGCCAGCAGCTTATCGGGGACGGTGGATACGCAGTATTTT
cdr3_aa: CASSLSGTVDTQYF

v_call: TRBV20-1
clone_size: once
d_call: TRBD1
j_call: TRBJ2-5
cdr3_nt: TGCAGTGCTGGTGGTACGGGACAGGTGTGGGAGACCCAGTACTTC
cdr3_aa: CSAGGTGQVWETQYF

v_call: TRBV11-3
clone_size: -
d_call: -
j_call: TRBJ2-2
cdr3_nt: TGTGCCAGCGGACGCAACGGGGAGCTGTTTTTT
cdr3_aa: CASGRNGELFF

v_call: TRBV6-7
clone_size: -
d_call: -
j_call: TRBJ1-4
cdr3_nt: TGTGCCAGCAGTTACTCGAGATTCTACAGCCTAAATGAAAAACTGTTTTTT
cdr3_aa: CASSYSRFYSLNEKLFF

v_call: TRBV4-3
clone_size: -
d_call: -
j_call: TRBJ1-1
cdr3_nt: TGCGCCAGCAGCCAGAGGGGAGGGGGCACTGAAGCTTTCTTT
cdr3_aa: CASSQRGGGTEAFF

v_call: TRBV27
clone_size: -
d_call: -
j_call: TRBJ1-1
cdr3_nt: TGTGCCAGCAGTTTCGGGACGGAAGCTTTCTTT
cdr3_aa: CASSFGTEAFF

v_call: TRBV11-2
clone_size: -
d_call: TRBD1
j_call: TRBJ2-5
cdr3_nt: TGTGCCAGCAGCACGACCGGACAGGTTCAAGAGACCCAGTACTTC
cdr3_aa: CASSTTGQVQETQYF

v_call: TRBV3-1/TRBV3-2
clone_size: -
d_call: -
j_call: TRBJ1-1
cdr3_nt: TGTGCCAGCAGCCATTCGGGCGAAGCTTTCTTT
cdr3_aa: CASSHSGEAFF

v_call: TRBV6-4
clone_size: -
d_call: -
j_call: TRBJ1-6
cdr3_nt: TGTGCCAGCAGTGCCTCTCCCCAGGGTTGGGAATTATTCAATTCACCCCTCCACTTT
cdr3_aa: CASSASPQGWELFNSPLHF

v_call: TRBV9
clone_size: -
d_call: -
j_call: TRBJ2-3
cdr3_nt: TGTGCCAGCAGCGTAGACGGCGGGGGCCGGGAGAATACGCAGTATTTT
cdr3_aa: CASSVDGGGRENTQYF

v_call: TRBV21-1
clone_size: -
d_call: -
j_call: TRBJ2-3
cdr3_nt: TGTGCCAGCAGCTTCCAGACTAGCGGAACAACAAATAGCACAGATACGCAGTATTTT
cdr3_aa: CASSFQTSGTTNSTDTQYF

v_call: TRBV15
clone_size: -
d_call: -
j_call: TRBJ1-2
cdr3_nt: TGTGCCACCAGCAGAGATCTACAGGACTATGGCTACACCTTC
cdr3_aa: CATSRDLQDYGYTF

v_call: TRBV7-6
clone_size: -
d_call: -
j_call: TRBJ1-3
cdr3_nt: TGTGCCAGCAGCCTGTCCGGGGGAACACTCTCTGGAAACACCATATATTTT
cdr3_aa: CASSLSGGTLSGNTIYF

v_call: TRBV5-4
clone_size: -
d_call: -
j_call: TRBJ1-3
cdr3_nt: TGTGCCAGCGGCCCTCCTTTTGGAGACGGAAACACCATATATTTT
cdr3_aa: CASGPPFGDGNTIYF